This T cell receptor beta chain was captured in a study of vaccination effects on CD4 cells after COVID-19. Study context: ViraFEST expansion of antigen-specific CD4+ T cells with viral peptide pools preceded sequencing. For each well, 2 million to 2.5 million PBMC were cultured with about 10 IU/ml IL-2 and about 9.1 ug/ml peptides.

On this clone itself: The antigen is undetermined.

A 10-day culture period preceded the isolation of CD4+ T cells. According to the study, vaccine recipients showed no prior SARS-CoV-2 infection and negative nucleocapsid antibodies. The data were produced by immunoSEQ multiplex PCR, yet TCRdb's version contains in-frame clones alone and is incomplete. This sample has 70,000 or so clones, with approximately 71% found just once. This sequence originates from a human donor who received a COVID-19 vaccine. The specimen comprised CD4+ T cells from PBMCs cultured without peptide, sampled before COVID-19 vaccination.

The CDR3 coding sequence is TGTGCCAGCAAGGGACAGGGTCGCTACAATGAGCAGTTCTTC. Encoded protein: CASKGQGRYNEQFF. This sequence joins TRBV2 and TRBJ2-1, with 9 bases that match TRBD1. This CDR3 is built from 14 residues. Trimming removed 7 bases from V and 3 bases from J; junction bases left unmatched: 4. Germline-derived CDR1 and CDR2 are SNHLY and FYNNEI.